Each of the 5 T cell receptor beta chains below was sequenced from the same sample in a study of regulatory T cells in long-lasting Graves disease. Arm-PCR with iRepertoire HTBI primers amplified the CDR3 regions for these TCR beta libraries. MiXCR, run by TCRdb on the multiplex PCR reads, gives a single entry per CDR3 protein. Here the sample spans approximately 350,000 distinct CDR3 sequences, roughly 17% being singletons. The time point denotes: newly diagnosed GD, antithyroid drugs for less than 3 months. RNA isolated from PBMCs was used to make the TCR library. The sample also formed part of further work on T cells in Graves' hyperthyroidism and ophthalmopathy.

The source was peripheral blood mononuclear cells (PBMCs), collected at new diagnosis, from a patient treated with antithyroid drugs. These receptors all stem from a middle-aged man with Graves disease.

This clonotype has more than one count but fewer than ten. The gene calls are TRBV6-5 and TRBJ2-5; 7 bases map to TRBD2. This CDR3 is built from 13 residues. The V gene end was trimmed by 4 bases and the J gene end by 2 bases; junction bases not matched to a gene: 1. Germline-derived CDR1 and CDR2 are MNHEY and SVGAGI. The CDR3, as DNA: TGTGCCAGCAGTTGGCGGGGGCAAGAGACCCAGTACTTC. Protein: CASSWRGQETQYF.

The CDR3 region has the DNA TGTGCCAGCAGTCCCCTGGGTAGCCGCTACGAGCAGTACTTC. It translates to CASSPLGSRYEQYF. V and J are TRBV12-3 or TRBV12-4 and TRBJ2-7; D is undetermined. CDR3 length: 14 amino acids. The V and J ends lost 5 bases and 3 bases respectively, with 14 bases between them.

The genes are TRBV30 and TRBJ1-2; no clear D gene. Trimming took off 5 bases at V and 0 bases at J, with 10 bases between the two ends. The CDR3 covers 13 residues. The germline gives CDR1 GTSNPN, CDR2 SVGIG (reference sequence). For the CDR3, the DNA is TGTGCCTGGGCCGCGCCGCCTAACTATGGCTACACCTTC. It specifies CAWAAPPNYGYTF.

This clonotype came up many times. The CDR3 nucleotides read TGCGCCAGTACCCTGGACAGGGCAGGAGGATCACCCCTCCACTTT. It encodes CASTLDRAGGSPLHF. The chain has TRBV5-1 and TRBJ1-6; 8 bases match TRBD1. CDR3 length equals 15 residues. CDR1 and CDR2 from the germline V gene are SGHRS and YFSETQ. With 8 bases clipped from V and 10 bases from J, the junction kept 14 bases outside the gene matches. The whole variable domain, remainder taken from reference TRBV5-1 and TRBJ1-6, is KAGVTQTPRYLIKTRGQQVTLSCSPISGHRSVSWYQQTPGQGLQFLFEYFSETQRNKGNFPGRFSGRQFSNSRSEMNVSTLELGDSALYLCASTLDRAGGSPLHFGNGTRLTVT.

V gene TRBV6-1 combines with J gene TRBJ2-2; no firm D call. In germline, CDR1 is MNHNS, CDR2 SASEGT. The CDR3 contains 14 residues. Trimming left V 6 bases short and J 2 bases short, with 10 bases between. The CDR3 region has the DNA TGTGCCAGCAGCACAGAATACAACACCGGGGAGCTGTTTTTT. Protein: CASSTEYNTGELFF.